Each of the 12 T cell receptor beta chains below was sequenced from the same sample in a study of post-analysis software for immune sequencing data. Study-wide points: Relative to controls, patients had five TRBV segments at higher frequency, with TRBV5-6, TRBV5-1 and TRBV20-1 among these.

TCR beta cDNA libraries had unique molecular identifiers. MiXCR, run by TCRdb on the PCR reads, gives a single entry per CDR3 protein. The table has about 820,000 distinct CDR3 sequences, 53% seen once; the top ten hold approximately 4.2%. These receptors lack a known antigen. Sequenced: blood. These receptors originate from a girl aged 10 to 17 with multiple sclerosis.

The chain combines TRBV12-3 or TRBV12-4 with TRBJ2-3, with unresolved D. This CDR3 spans 12 amino acids. V gave up 2 bases and J gave up 7 bases, with 7 bases separating them. This chain's CDR3 is CASSLQKNTQYF. DNA of the CDR3: TGTGCCAGCAGTTTACAGAAAAATACGCAGTATTTT.

The rearrangement joins TRBV5-5 to TRBJ2-4; D is unresolved. The J call may be faulty, since TRBJ2-7 better matches the DNA end. The CDR3 totals 14 residues. The germline CDR1 and CDR2 sequences are SGHKS and YYEKEE (reference sequence). CDR3: CASSLDYGAYEQYF. As DNA, the CDR3 is TGTGCCAGCAGCTTGGATTACGGTGCCTACGAGCAGTACTTC.

The chain recombines TRBV10-3 with TRBJ1-2; 7 bases map to TRBD1. This CDR3 is built from 15 residues. Germline values: CDR1 ENHRY, CDR2 SYGVKD. J lost 6 bases, V lost 8 bases, and 15 bases had no gene match. Here the CDR3 reads CAISRGPGDRDGYTF. Here the CDR3 DNA reads TGTGCCATCTCACGAGGTCCGGGGGACAGAGATGGCTACACCTTC.

J is TRBJ1-2 and V is TRBV9; D is uncertain. V was clipped by 3 bases and J by 6 bases, with 15 bases between them. The CDR3 consists of 14 residues. Germline assignment: CDR1 SGDLS and CDR2 YYNGEE. CDR3 nucleotides: TGTGCCAGCAGCGACTTACCGCTCGGAGATGGCTACACCTTC. Its translation: CASSDLPLGDGYTF.

This clonotype showed up just once. The chain uses TRBV7-9 and TRBJ2-5; tentatively, D is TRBD1 (5 bases). The CDR3 runs 15 residues. The germline V and J ends were trimmed by 2 bases and 0 bases, with 10 bases remaining between them. Germline CDR1 and CDR2: SEHNR and FQNEAQ (reference sequence). The CDR3 loop is CASSLQLGHQETQYF. The DNA of the CDR3 is TGTGCCAGCAGCTTACAATTGGGGCACCAAGAGACCCAGTACTTC.

The V call is TRBV5-1, the J call TRBJ2-1; 13 positions match TRBD2. Germline V lookup: CDR1 SGHRS, CDR2 YFSETQ. The CDR3 has 16 amino acids. V shed 3 bases and J 6 bases; nucleotides not matched to a gene: 6. CDR3 loop: CASSSTGTSGINEQFF. The CDR3 region has the DNA TGCGCCAGCAGCTCTACCGGGACTAGCGGGATCAATGAGCAGTTCTTC.

The V call is TRBV20-1, the J call TRBJ2-3; TRBD2 aligns across 14 bases. The CDR3 is made up of 17 amino acids. The V gene end was trimmed by 5 bases and the J gene end by 0 bases; junction bases not matched to a gene: 7. Germline CDR1 and CDR2: DFQATT and SNEGSKA (reference sequence). CDR3 coding DNA: TGCAGTGCTCACGGACTAGCGGGAGGACTTAGCACAGATACGCAGTATTTT. Encoded protein: CSAHGLAGGLSTDTQYF.

The V and J genes are TRBV5-1 and TRBJ2-7; tentatively, D is TRBD1 (6 bases). Germline CDR1 reads SGHRS; CDR2 reads YFSETQ. This CDR3 is 13 amino acids long. The CDR3 protein is CAKQTGSTYEQYF. CDR3 DNA sequence: TGCGCTAAGCAGACAGGTTCTACCTACGAGCAGTACTTC. The full variable domain, rest sourced from reference TRBV5-1 and TRBJ2-7, is KAGVTQTPRYLIKTRGQQVTLSCSPISGHRSVSWYQQTPGQGLQFLFEYFSETQRNKGNFPGRFSGRQFSNSRSEMNVSTLELGDSALYLCAKQTGSTYEQYFGPGTRLTVT.

The chain uses TRBV7-2 and TRBJ2-5; 10 positions match TRBD2. The CDR3 has 20 amino acids. V trimming: 1 base; J trimming: 3 bases; junction bases outside the gene matches: 17. Germline assignment: CDR1 SGHTA and CDR2 FQGNSA. CDR3 amino acids: CASSLELGLAGARSEETQYF. Here the CDR3 DNA reads TGTGCCAGCAGCTTAGAGTTAGGGCTAGCGGGGGCCCGCTCCGAAGAGACCCAGTACTTC.

This clonotype was picked up a small number of times. The genes are TRBV7-9 and TRBJ2-5; D not resolved. The germline V gene encodes CDR1 SEHNR and CDR2 FQNEAQ (reference sequence). The V end lost 3 bases, the J end lost 1 base, and 6 bases lay between the germline ends. The CDR3 has 13 residues. The CDR3 sequence: CASSFKSQETQYF. In DNA, the CDR3 is TGTGCCAGCAGCTTTAAAAGCCAAGAGACCCAGTACTTC.

A few counts support this clonotype. This rearrangement joins TRBV6-5 to TRBJ2-7; 7 bases fit TRBD1. The junction had 5 bases not matched to a gene; V was cut back by 0 bases and J by 6 bases. The CDR3 spans 14 residues. CDR1 is MNHEY, CDR2 SVGAGI, per germline. The CDR3 DNA sequence: TGTGCCAGCAGTTACTCCCGGACAGGCCTCGAGCAGTACTTC. This encodes CASSYSRTGLEQYF.

This clonotype was counted ten times or more. The chain recombines TRBV29-1 with TRBJ2-5, with TRBD1 matching over 9 bases. Germline V CDR1 and CDR2: SQVTM, ANQGSEA. The length of the CDR3 is 14 residues. V gave up 5 bases and J gave up 5 bases; unmatched junction bases: 9. CDR3 sequence: CSVTPGQGWETQYF. For the CDR3, the DNA is TGCAGCGTTACCCCGGGACAGGGATGGGAGACCCAGTACTTC.